This TCR beta chain appears in the sequencing data of a study of cytomegalovirus exposure and HLA in healthy donors. Points from the study as a whole: With high specificity and sensitivity, the classifier reportedly diagnosed cytomegalovirus status. TCR beta chain V- and J-gene trimming was linked, in a later analysis, to a missense variant in DCLRE1C. There were a few CMV-associated chains whose specificity for CMV antigens was confirmed in vitro.

60 Vbeta and 13 Jbeta primers were used in PCR. Profiled with immunoSEQ multiplex PCR; TCRdb holds only in-frame clones, not every one. The repertoire holds over 130,000 clones, with more than 65% as singletons. Of note for this clone: The antigen is unknown.

Nominally healthy donors were sampled, though unrecorded immune exposures were likely. This CDR3 is 14 amino acids long. In germline, CDR1 is MNHEY, CDR2 SMNVEV (reference sequence). Trimming shortened V by 4 bases and J by 7 bases, and 13 bases separated the two germline ends. This TCR was recovered from a man in his fifties or sixties in good health and CMV-seropositive. V and J are TRBV27 and TRBJ2-2; TRBD1 is a possible D gene (7 bases). Sequences were obtained from PBMCs. The CDR3 sequence is CASSYPGGGGELFF. CDR3 nucleotide sequence: TGTGCCAGCAGTTACCCAGGGGGAGGCGGGGAGCTGTTTTTT.